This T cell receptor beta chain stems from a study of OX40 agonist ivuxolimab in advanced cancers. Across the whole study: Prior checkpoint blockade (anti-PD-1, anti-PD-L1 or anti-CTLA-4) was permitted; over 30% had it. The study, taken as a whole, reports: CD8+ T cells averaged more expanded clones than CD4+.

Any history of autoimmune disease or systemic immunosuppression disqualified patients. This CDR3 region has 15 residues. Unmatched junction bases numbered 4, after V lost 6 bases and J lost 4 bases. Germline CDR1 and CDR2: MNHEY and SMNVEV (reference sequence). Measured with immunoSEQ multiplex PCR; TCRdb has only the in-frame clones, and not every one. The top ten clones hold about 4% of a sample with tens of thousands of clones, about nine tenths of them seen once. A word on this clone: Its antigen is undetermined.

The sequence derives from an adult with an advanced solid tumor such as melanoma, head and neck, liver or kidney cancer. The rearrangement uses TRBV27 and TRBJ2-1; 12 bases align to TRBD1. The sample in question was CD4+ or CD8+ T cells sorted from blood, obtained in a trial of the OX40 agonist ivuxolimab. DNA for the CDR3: TGTGCCAGCAGAGGGGACAGGGGGCATTACAATGAGCAGTTCTTC. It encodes CASRGDRGHYNEQFF.